Following are 7 T cell receptor beta chains from one sample sequenced in a study of beta chain features in type 1 diabetes. Expressed TCRB transcripts were sequenced because the entire RNA isolate underwent reverse transcription. TCRdb's table, derived via immunoSEQ multiplex PCR, lists solely in-frame clones and lacks some. The table includes under 400,000 clones, around 13% detected once. The specimen sequenced was central memory CD4+ T cells from blood. Receptor source: a man under 40 in good health.

The rearrangement joins TRBV2 to TRBJ2-7; D call uncertain. The CDR3 spans 11 residues. The germline V gene has CDR1 SNHLY and CDR2 FYNNEI. V was pared by 6 bases and J by 9 bases, with 12 bases between. In DNA, the CDR3 is TGTGCCAGCAGCTTTGACTTGCGGCAGTACTTC. Residues: CASSFDLRQYF.

This clone turned up a few times. The V call is TRBV6-5, the J call TRBJ1-2, with D tentatively TRBD1 (5 bases). The germline V gene encodes CDR1 MNHEY and CDR2 SVGAGI. V dropped 8 bases and J dropped 0 bases, with 10 bases sitting between them. This CDR3 is built from 13 residues. Here the CDR3 DNA reads TGTGCCAGCTTGGGGGGGGCTAACTATGGCTACACCTTC. It is translated as CASLGGANYGYTF.

This clone was counted between two and nine times. CDR3 sequence: CASSLEPSAREEAFF. The CDR3, as DNA: TGTGCCAGCAGCTTAGAACCTTCGGCGCGTGAAGAAGCTTTCTTT. V gene TRBV11-1 combines with J gene TRBJ1-1; the D is unclear. There are 15 residues in the CDR3. Trimming removed 1 base at V and 8 bases at J, with 17 bases between. Looked up from germline, CDR1 is SGHAT and CDR2 is FQDESV (reference sequence).

This clone was recorded a few times. V and J are TRBV7-7 and TRBJ2-1; 9 nucleotides agree with TRBD2. Germline values: CDR1 SSHAT, CDR2 FNYEAQ (reference sequence). The CDR3 consists of 15 residues. The ends lost 5 bases at V and 4 bases at J; junction bases unmatched: 6. The CDR3 loop is CASSLLAGTYNEQFF. The CDR3 nucleotides read TGTGCCAGCAGCCTCCTAGCGGGGACTTACAATGAGCAGTTCTTC.

This clone was counted between two and nine times. V and J are TRBV5-6 and TRBJ1-1; D remains unclear. Trimming removed 6 bases at V and 0 bases at J, with 9 bases between. CDR1 is SGHDT, CDR2 YYEEEE, per germline. The CDR3 is 13 amino acids. The CDR3 DNA sequence: TGTGCCAGCACCGGGGATCTGAACACTGAAGCTTTCTTT. Its protein product is CASTGDLNTEAFF.

This clone was counted only a few times. The chain is built from TRBV7-9 and TRBJ1-1; D is undetermined. V was shortened by 2 bases and J by 8 bases, with 12 bases between the two germline ends. The CDR3 loop spans 13 amino acids. CDR1 SEHNR and CDR2 FQNEAQ come from the germline V gene (reference sequence). The CDR3 region has the DNA TGTGCCAGCAGCTTATCAGGAGCGGCCGAAGCTTTCTTT. Encoded protein: CASSLSGAAEAFF.

This clone appeared a few times. The chain couples TRBV2 to TRBJ1-2, with a weak D call TRBD1 (6 bases). CDR3 length: 14 amino acids. CDR1 is SNHLY, CDR2 FYNNEI, per germline. V lost 6 bases to trimming and J lost 4 bases, with 15 bases between them. CDR3 loop: CASSRQEGRYGYTF. DNA of the CDR3: TGTGCCAGCAGCCGACAGGAAGGGCGCTATGGCTACACCTTC.